The 8 T cell receptor beta chains below all came from one sample that was sequenced in a study of lymphopenia after photon versus proton radiotherapy. The repertoire was sequenced with immunoSEQ multiplex PCR; TCRdb's copy has only in-frame clones and lacks some. The sample carries about 40,000 clones, approximately 83% recorded once. The sample in question was peripheral blood, obtained from a patient treated with proton-based radiotherapy. Source of these receptors: a woman in her 70s with pancreatic cancer.

The rearrangement joins TRBV9 to TRBJ1-2; unclear D gene. The CDR3 length is 14 residues. Trimming removed 2 bases from V and 1 base from J, with 9 bases in between. Germline V lookup: CDR1 SGDLS, CDR2 YYNGEE. CDR3 bases: TGTGCCAGCAGCGTCAGGACCAATAACTATGGCTACACCTTC. It yields the protein CASSVRTNNYGYTF.

This clone is labeled as large. V is TRBV28 and J is TRBJ2-1; D unresolved. CDR1 and CDR2 from the germline V gene are MDHEN and SYDVKM. Trimming left V 2 bases short and J 5 bases short, with 13 bases between. This CDR3 region has 15 residues. The CDR3 DNA sequence: TGTGCCAGCAGTTTACCGGAGAGAAGGAACAATGAGCAGTTCTTC. It yields the protein CASSLPERRNNEQFF.

This chain links TRBV5-4 with TRBJ1-6, with 10 positions matching TRBD1. Trimming at V came to 4 bases and at J to 9 bases, leaving 7 bases not matched to a gene. Germline values: CDR1 SGHNT, CDR2 YYREEE (reference sequence). CDR3 length: 15 amino acids. The DNA for the CDR3 is TGTGCCAGCAGCGGCCCAAGGACAGGGGGTTCACCCCTCCACTTT. Translation: CASSGPRTGGSPLHF.

The rearrangement uses TRBV28 and TRBJ2-7; D not resolved. This CDR3 is built from 12 residues. The V and J ends lost 3 bases and 5 bases respectively, with 8 bases between them. Germline-derived CDR1 and CDR2 are MDHEN and SYDVKM. This CDR3 reads CASSFGFHEQYF. In DNA, the CDR3 is TGTGCCAGCAGTTTCGGGTTCCACGAGCAGTACTTC.

The chain carries TRBV29-1 and TRBJ1-5; D is uncertain. V lost 4 bases and J 3 bases, leaving 10 bases between the germline ends. The CDR3 covers 13 residues. Germline values: CDR1 SQVTM, CDR2 ANQGSEA. CDR3 in amino acids: CSVVDGYNQPQHF. The CDR3, as DNA: TGCAGCGTTGTGGACGGATACAATCAGCCCCAGCATTTT. Combining the CDR3 with reference TRBV29-1 and TRBJ1-5 gives the whole variable domain SAVISQKPSRDICQRGTSLTIQCQVDSQVTMMFWYRQQPGQSLTLIATANQGSEATYESGFVIDKFPISRPNLTFSTLTVSNMSPEDSSIYLCSVVDGYNQPQHFGDGTRLSIL.

The chain combines TRBV7-2 with TRBJ1-4, with 10 nucleotides matching TRBD1. The CDR3 contains 15 residues. CDR1 and CDR2 from the germline V gene are SGHTA and FQGNSA. V trimming: 5 bases; J trimming: 8 bases; junction bases outside the gene matches: 8. The CDR3, as DNA: TGTGCCAGCAGCACTAGACAGGGGGCCCTAGAAAAACTGTTTTTT. This codes for CASSTRQGALEKLFF.

This sequence joins TRBV6-5 and TRBJ2-7; D is perhaps TRBD1 or TRBD2 (5 bases each). Between the trimmed V and J ends, which lost 10 bases and 3 bases, there was a span of 16 bases. The CDR3 has 13 residues. Germline V gene sequence: CDR1 MNHEY, CDR2 SVGAGI. The chain's CDR3 is CATDLGAGYEQYF. CDR3 nucleotides: TGTGCCACCGACCTAGGGGCGGGCTACGAGCAGTACTTC.

The chain employs TRBV12-5 and TRBJ2-7; D remains unclear. The germline gives CDR1 LGHNT, CDR2 FRNRAP. V was trimmed by 0 bases and J by 6 bases, leaving 9 bases between them. The CDR3 is 13 amino acids. The CDR3 spells CASGLVGGIEQYF. CDR3 in DNA: TGTGCTAGTGGTTTGGTAGGCGGTATCGAGCAGTACTTC.